This TCR beta chain was recorded in a study of cytomegalovirus exposure and HLA in healthy donors. Primers for the PCR totalled 60 Vbeta and 13 Jbeta. Some clones are missing from TCRdb's copy, which holds only in-frame ones; the method was immunoSEQ multiplex PCR. The sample has more than 95,000 clones, about 82% seen once. General study findings and limits: Across donors, presence/absence analyses took sequencing depth to be roughly uniform. Later work showed greater clonal expansion in HLA-associated TCR beta chains than in equally common others. Later on, a genetic analysis was performed. It linked a missense variant in DCLRE1C with V- and J-gene trimming of TCR beta.

The CDR3 is 13 residues long. CDR1 and CDR2 (germline): SEHNR, FQNEAQ (reference sequence). This clone was picked up one time. Antigen unknown. Germline and junction disagree at one end, which may indicate a read error. The J gene is TRBJ1-1, the V gene TRBV7-9, with D unresolved. This TCR came from a man aged 45-60 years in good health and CMV-seronegative. The material sequenced was PBMCs. CDR3 in amino acids: CSSSPGGSTEAFF. The CDR3 bases are TGTTCCAGCAGCCCTGGCGGGAGCACTGAAGCTTTCTTT.